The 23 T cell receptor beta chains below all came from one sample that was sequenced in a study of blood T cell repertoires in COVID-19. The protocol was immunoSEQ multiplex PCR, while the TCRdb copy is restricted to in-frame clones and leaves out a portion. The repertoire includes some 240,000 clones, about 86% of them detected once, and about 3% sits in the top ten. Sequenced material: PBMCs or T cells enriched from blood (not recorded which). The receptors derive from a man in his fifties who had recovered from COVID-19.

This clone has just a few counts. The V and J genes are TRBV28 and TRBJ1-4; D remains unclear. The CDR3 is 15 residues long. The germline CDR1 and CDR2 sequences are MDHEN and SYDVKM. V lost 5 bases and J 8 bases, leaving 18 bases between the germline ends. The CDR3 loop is CASSAPGFGREKLFF. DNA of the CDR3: TGTGCCAGCAGTGCCCCGGGATTCGGAAGAGAAAAACTGTTTTTT.

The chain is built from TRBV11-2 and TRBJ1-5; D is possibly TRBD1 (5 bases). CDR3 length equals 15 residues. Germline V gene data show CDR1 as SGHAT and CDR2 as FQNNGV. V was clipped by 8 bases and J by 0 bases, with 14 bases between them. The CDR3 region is CASAQAGTSNQPQHF. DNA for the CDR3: TGTGCCAGCGCTCAGGCGGGGACTAGCAATCAGCCCCAGCATTTT.

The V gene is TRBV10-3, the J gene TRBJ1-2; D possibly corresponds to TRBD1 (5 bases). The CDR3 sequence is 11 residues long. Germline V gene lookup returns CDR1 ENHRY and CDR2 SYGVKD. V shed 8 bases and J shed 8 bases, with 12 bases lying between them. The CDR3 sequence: CAIGAQKGYTF. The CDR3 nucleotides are TGTGCCATCGGGGCACAGAAGGGCTACACCTTC.

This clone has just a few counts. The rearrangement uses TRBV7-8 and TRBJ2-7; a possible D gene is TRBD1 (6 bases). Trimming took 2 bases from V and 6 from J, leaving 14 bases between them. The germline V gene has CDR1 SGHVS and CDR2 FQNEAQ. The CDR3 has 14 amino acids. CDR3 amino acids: CASSLQRTVGEQYF. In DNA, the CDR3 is TGTGCCAGCAGCTTACAAAGGACAGTGGGCGAGCAGTACTTC.

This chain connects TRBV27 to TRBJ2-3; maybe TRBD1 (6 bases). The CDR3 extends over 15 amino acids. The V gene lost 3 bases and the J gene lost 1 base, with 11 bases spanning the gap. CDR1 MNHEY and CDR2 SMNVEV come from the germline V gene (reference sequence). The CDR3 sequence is CASSFGTRGTDTQYF. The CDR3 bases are TGTGCCAGCAGTTTTGGGACAAGGGGCACAGATACGCAGTATTTT.

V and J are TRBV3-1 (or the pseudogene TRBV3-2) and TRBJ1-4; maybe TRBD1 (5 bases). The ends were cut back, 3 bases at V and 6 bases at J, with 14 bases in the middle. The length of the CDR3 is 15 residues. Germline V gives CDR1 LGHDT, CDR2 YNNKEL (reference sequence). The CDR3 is CASSQGLHGDEKLFF. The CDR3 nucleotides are TGTGCCAGCAGCCAGGGACTTCACGGGGATGAAAAACTGTTTTTT.

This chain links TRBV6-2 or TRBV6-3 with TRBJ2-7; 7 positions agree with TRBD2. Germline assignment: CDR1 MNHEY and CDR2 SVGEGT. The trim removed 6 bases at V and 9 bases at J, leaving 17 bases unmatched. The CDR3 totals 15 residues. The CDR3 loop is CASSPAASGDLGQYF. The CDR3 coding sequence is TGTGCCAGCAGCCCGGCGGCTAGCGGAGACCTCGGGCAGTACTTC.

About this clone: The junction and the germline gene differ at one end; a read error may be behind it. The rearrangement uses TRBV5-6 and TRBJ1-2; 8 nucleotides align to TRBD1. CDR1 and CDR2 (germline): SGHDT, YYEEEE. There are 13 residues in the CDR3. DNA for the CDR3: TGTGCCAGCAGTTTGGACAGGGTTCTGGGCTACACCTTC. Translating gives CASSLDRVLGYTF.

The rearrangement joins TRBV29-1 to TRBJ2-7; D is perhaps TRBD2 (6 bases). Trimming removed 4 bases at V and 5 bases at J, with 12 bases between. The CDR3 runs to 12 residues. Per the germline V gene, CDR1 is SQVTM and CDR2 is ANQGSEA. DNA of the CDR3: TGCAGCGTTGTATCGGCGGGGCACGAGCAGTACTTC. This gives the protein CSVVSAGHEQYF.

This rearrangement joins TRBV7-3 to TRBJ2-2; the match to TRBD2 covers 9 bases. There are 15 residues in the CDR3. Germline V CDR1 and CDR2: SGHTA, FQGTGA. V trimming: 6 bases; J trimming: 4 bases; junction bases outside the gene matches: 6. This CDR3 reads CASREGLAVTGELFF. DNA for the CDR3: TGTGCCAGCAGAGAGGGACTAGCTGTCACCGGGGAGCTGTTTTTT. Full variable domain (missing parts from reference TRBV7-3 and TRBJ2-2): GAGVSQTPSNKVTEKGKYVELRCDPISGHTALYWYRQSLGQGPEFLIYFQGTGAADDSGLPNDRFFAVRPEGSVSTLKIQRTERGDSAVYLCASREGLAVTGELFFGEGSRLTVL.

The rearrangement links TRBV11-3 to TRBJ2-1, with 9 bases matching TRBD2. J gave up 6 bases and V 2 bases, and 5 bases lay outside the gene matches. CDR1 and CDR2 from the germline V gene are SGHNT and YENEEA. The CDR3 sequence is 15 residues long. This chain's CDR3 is CASSLIAGASNEQFF. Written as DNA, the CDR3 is TGTGCCAGCAGCTTAATAGCGGGAGCATCCAATGAGCAGTTCTTC.

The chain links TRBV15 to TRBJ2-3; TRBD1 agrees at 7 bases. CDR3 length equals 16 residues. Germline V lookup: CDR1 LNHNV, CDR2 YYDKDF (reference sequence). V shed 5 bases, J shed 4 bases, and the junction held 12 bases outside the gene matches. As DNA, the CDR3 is TGTGCCACCAGCGGAAGACAGGGATCTGTGGCAGATACGCAGTATTTT. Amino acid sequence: CATSGRQGSVADTQYF.

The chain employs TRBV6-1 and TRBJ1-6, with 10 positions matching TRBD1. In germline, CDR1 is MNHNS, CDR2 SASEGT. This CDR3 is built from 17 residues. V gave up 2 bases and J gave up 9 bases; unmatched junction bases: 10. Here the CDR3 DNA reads TGTGCCAGCAGTGAATATGGGACAGGGGAAGGAAGTTCACCCCTCCACTTT. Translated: CASSEYGTGEGSSPLHF.

In DNA, the CDR3 is TGTGCCAGCAGTGTCGCGGGGGCCCACCGAGAGACCCAGTACTTC. Its protein product is CASSVAGAHRETQYF. This chain links TRBV25-1 with TRBJ2-5; D is possibly TRBD2 (7 bases). Germline CDR1 MGHDK, CDR2 SYGVNS. V was shortened by 4 bases and J by 4 bases, with 16 bases between the two germline ends. The CDR3 has 15 amino acids.

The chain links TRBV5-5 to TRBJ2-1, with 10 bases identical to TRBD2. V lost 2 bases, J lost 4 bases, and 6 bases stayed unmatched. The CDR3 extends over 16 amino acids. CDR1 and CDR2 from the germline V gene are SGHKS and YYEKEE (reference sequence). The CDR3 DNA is TGTGCCAGCAGCTTCTTTTGGACTAGCGGTTACAATGAGCAGTTCTTC. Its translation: CASSFFWTSGYNEQFF.

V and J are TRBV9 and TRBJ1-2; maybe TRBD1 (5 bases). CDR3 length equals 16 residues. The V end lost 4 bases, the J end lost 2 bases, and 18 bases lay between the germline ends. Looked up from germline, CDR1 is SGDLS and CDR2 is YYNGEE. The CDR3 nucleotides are TGTGCCAGCAGCCCCAGGGATTCGACGAAGAACTATGGCTACACCTTC. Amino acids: CASSPRDSTKNYGYTF.

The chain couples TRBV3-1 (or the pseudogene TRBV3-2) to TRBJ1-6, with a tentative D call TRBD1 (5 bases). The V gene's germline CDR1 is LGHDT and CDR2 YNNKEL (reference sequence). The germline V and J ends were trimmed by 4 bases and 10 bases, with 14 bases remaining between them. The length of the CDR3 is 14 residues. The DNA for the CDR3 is TGTGCCAGCAGCCCAAAAAGGGGTTGGTCACCCCTCCACTTT. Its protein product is CASSPKRGWSPLHF.

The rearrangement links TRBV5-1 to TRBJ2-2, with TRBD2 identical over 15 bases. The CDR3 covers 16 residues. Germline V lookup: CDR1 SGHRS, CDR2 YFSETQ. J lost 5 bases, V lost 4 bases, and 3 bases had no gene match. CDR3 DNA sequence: TGCGCCAGCAGCCAAGGGACTAGCGGGGGGACCGGGGAGCTGTTTTTT. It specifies CASSQGTSGGTGELFF.

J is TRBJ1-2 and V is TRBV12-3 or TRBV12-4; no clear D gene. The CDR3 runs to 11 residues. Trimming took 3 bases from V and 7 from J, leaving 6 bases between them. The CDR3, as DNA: TGTGCCAGCAGTTTCCTTCGTGGCTACACCTTC. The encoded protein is CASSFLRGYTF.

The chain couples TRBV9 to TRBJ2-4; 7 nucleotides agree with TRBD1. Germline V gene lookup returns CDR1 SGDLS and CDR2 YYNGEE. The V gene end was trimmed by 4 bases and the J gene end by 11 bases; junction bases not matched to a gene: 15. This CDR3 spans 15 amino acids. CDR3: CASSPGGVDLGVQYF. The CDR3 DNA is TGTGCCAGCAGCCCAGGGGGAGTTGACCTTGGGGTTCAGTACTTC. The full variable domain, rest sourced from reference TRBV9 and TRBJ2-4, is DSGVTQTPKHLITATGQRVTLRCSPRSGDLSVYWYQQSLDQGLQFLIQYYNGEERAKGNILERFSAQQFPDLHSELNLSSLELGDSALYFCASSPGGVDLGVQYFGAGTRLSVL.

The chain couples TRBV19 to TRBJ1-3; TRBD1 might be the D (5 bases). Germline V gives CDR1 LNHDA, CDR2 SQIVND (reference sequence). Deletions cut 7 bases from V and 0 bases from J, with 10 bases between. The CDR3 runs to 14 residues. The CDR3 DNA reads TGTGCCAGTAACCCGACAGTCTCTGGAAACACCATATATTTT. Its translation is CASNPTVSGNTIYF.

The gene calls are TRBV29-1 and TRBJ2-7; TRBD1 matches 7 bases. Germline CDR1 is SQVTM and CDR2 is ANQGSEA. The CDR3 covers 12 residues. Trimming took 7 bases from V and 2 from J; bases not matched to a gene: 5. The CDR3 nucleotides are TGCAGCGCCGAGACAGGGCCCTACGAGCAGTACTTC. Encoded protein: CSAETGPYEQYF.

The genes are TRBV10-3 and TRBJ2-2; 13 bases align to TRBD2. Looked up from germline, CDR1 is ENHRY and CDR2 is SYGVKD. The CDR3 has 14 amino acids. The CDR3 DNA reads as TGTGCTGGGACTAGCGGGAACGGAGGCGGGGAGCTGTTTTTT. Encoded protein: CAGTSGNGGGELFF.